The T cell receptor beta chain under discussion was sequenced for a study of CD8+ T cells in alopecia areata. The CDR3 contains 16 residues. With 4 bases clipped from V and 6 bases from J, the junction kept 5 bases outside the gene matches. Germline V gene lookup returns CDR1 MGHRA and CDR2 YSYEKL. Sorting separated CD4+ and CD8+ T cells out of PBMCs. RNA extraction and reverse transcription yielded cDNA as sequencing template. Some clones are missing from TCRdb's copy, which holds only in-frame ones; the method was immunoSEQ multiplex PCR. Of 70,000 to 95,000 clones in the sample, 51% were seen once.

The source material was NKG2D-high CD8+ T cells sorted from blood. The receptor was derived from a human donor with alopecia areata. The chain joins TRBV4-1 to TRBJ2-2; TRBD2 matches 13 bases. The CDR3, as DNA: TGCGCCAGCAGCCTGACTAGCGGGGGGATGGCCGGGGAGCTGTTTTTT. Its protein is CASSLTSGGMAGELFF.